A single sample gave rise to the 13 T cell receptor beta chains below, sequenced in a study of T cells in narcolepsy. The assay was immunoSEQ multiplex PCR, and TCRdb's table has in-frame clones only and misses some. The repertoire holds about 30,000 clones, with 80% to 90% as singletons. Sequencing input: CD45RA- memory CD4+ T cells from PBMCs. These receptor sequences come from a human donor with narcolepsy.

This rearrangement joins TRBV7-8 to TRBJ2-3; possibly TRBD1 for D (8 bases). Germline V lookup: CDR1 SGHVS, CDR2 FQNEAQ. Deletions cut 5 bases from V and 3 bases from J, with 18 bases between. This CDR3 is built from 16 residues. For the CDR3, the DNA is TGTGCCAGCAGCCCGCGGACAGGGAGGGCGACAGATACGCAGTATTTT. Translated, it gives CASSPRTGRATDTQYF.

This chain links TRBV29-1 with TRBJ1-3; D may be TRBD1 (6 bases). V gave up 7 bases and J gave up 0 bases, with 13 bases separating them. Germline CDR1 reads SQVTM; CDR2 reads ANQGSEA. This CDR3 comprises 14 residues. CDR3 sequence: CSALTGYSGNTIYF. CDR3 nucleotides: TGCAGCGCCTTAACAGGGTACTCTGGAAACACCATATATTTT.

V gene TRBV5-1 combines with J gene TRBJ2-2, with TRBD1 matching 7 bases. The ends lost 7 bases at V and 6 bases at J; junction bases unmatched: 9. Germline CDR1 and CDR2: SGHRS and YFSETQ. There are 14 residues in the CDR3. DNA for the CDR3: TGCGCCAGCCGAAAAGAGGGGGCTTCCGGGGAGCTGTTTTTT. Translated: CASRKEGASGELFF.

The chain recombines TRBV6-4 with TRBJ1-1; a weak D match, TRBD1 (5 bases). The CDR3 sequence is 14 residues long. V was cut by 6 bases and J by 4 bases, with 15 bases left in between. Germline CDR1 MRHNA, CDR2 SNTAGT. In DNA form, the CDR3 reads TGTGCCAGCAGGGCCCTTCAGGGTTCCACTGAAGCTTTCTTT. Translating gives CASRALQGSTEAFF.

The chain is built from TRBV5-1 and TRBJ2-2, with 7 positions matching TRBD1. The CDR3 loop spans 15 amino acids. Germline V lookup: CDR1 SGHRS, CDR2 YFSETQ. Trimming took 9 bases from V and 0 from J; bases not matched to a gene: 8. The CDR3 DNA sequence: TGCGCCACCTCACGGGACAGAGCGAACACCGGGGAGCTGTTTTTT. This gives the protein CATSRDRANTGELFF.

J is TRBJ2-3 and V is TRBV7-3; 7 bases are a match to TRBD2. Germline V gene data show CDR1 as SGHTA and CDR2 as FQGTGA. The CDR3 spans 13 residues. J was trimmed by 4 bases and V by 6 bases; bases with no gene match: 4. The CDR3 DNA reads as TGTGCCAGCAGTCGGGAGGCCCCAGATACGCAGTATTTT. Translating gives CASSREAPDTQYF.

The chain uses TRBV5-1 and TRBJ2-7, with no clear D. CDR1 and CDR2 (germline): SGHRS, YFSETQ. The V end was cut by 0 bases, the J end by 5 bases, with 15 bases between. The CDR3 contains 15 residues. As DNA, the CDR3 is TGCGCCAGCAGCTTGGCCTTCTTCCCAGCAGACGAGCAGTACTTC. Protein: CASSLAFFPADEQYF.

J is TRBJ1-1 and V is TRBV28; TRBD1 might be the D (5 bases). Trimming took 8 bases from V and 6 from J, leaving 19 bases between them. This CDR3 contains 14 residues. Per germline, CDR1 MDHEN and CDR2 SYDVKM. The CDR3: CASLSPDTGSEAFF. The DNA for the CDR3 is TGTGCCAGCTTGTCGCCCGATACAGGATCTGAAGCTTTCTTT.

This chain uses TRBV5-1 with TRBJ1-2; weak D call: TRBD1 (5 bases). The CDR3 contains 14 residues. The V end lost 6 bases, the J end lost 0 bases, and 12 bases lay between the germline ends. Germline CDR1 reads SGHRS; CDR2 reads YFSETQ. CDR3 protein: CASTGTPPNYGYTF. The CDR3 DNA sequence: TGCGCCAGCACCGGGACTCCCCCTAACTATGGCTACACCTTC.

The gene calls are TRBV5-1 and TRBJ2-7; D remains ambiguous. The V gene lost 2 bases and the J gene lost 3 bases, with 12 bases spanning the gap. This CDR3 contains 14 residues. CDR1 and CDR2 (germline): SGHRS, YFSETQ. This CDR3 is CASSFASTGYEQYF. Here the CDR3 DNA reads TGCGCCAGCAGCTTCGCCAGTACGGGCTACGAGCAGTACTTC. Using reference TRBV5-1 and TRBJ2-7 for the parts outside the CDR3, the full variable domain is KAGVTQTPRYLIKTRGQQVTLSCSPISGHRSVSWYQQTPGQGLQFLFEYFSETQRNKGNFPGRFSGRQFSNSRSEMNVSTLELGDSALYLCASSFASTGYEQYFGPGTRLTVT.

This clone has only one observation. In DNA form, the CDR3 reads TGTGCCTGGAGTGTGGGACAGGTCTCTAACTATGGCTACACCTTC. It translates to CAWSVGQVSNYGYTF. V usage is TRBV30 and J usage is TRBJ1-2; 8 bases line up with TRBD1. CDR3 length equals 15 residues. V shed 0 bases and J 0 bases; nucleotides not matched to a gene: 3. Germline lookup yields CDR1 GTSNPN and CDR2 SVGIG (reference sequence).

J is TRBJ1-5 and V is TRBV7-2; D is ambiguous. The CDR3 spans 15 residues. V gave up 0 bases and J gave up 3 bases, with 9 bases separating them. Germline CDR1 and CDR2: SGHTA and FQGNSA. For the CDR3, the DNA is TGTGCCAGCAGCTTAGCGTCAGGCACCAATCAGCCCCAGCATTTT. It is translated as CASSLASGTNQPQHF.

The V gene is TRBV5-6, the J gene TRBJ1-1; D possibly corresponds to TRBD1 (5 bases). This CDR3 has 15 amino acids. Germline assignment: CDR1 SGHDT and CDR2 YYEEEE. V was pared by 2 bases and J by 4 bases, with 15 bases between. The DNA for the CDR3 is TGTGCCAGCAGCTTAGCAGGGCGGTTGGGCACTGAAGCTTTCTTT. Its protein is CASSLAGRLGTEAFF.